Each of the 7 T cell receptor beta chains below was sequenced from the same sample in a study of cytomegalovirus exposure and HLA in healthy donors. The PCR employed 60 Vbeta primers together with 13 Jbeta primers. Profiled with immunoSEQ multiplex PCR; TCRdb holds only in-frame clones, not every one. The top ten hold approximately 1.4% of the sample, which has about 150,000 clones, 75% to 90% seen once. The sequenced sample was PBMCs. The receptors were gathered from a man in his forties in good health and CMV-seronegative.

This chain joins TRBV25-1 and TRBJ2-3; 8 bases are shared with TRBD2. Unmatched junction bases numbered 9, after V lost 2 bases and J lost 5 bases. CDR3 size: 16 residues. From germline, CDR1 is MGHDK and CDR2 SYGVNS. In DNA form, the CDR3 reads TGTGCCAGCAGTGAAGCCGGCGGGAGGTATGGAGATACGCAGTATTTT. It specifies CASSEAGGRYGDTQYF. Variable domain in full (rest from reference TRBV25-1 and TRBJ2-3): EADIYQTPRYLVIGTGKKITLECSQTMGHDKMYWYQQDPGMELHLIHYSYGVNSTEKGDLSSESTVSRIRTEHFPLTLESARPSHTSQYLCASSEAGGRYGDTQYFGPGTRLTVL.

CDR3 in amino acids: CASSEGGSGSYPYEQYF. CDR3 DNA sequence: TGTGCCAGCAGTGAAGGAGGTAGCGGGAGTTACCCCTACGAGCAGTACTTC. The chain recombines TRBV6-1 with TRBJ2-5, with 9 bases aligning to TRBD2. TRBJ2-7 explains the end of the DNA better; the J call may be wrong. The CDR3 covers 17 residues. Germline V gene data show CDR1 as MNHNS and CDR2 as SASEGT.

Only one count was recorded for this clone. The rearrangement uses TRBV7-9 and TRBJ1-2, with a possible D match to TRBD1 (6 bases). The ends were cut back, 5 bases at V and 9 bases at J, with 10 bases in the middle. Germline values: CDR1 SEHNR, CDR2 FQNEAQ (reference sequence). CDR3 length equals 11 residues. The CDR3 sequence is CASSTGTSYTF. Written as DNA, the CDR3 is TGTGCCAGCAGCACCGGGACAAGCTACACCTTC. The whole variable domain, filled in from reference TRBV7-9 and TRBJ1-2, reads DTGVSQNPRHKITKRGQNVTFRCDPISEHNRLYWYRQTLGQGPEFLTYFQNEAQLEKSRLLSDRFSAERPKGSFSTLEIQRTEQGDSAMYLCASSTGTSYTFGSGTRLTVV.

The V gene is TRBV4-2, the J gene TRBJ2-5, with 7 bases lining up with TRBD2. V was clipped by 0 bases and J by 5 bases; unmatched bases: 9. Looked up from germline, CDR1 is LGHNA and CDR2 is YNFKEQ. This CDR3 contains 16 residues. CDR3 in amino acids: CASSQEGGRPWETQYF. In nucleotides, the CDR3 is TGTGCCAGCAGCCAAGAAGGCGGGAGACCTTGGGAGACCCAGTACTTC.

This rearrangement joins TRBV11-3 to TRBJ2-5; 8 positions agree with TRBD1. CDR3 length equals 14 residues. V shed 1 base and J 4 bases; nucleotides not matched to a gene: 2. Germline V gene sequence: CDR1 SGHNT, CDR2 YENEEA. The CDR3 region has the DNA TGTGCCAGCAGCTTAGTACAGGGGGGAGAGACCCAGTACTTC. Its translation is CASSLVQGGETQYF.

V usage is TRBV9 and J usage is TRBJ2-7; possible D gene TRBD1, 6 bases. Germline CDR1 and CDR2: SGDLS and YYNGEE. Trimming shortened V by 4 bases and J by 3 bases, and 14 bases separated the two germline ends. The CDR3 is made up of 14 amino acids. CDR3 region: CASSPWTADYEQYF. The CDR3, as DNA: TGTGCCAGCAGCCCCTGGACAGCAGACTACGAGCAGTACTTC.

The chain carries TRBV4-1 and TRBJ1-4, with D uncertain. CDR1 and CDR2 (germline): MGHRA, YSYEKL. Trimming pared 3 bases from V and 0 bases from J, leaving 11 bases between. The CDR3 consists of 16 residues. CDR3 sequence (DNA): TGCGCCAGCAGCCACCCCCGGGAGTCAACTAATGAAAAACTGTTTTTT. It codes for CASSHPRESTNEKLFF.